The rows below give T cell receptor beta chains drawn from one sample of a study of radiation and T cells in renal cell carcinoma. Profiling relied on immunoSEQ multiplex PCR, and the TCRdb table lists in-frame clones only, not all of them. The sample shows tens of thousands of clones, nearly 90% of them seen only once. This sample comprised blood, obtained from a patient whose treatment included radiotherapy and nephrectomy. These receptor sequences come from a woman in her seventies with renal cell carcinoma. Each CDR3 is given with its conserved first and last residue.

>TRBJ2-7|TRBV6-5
CASSYTGNPSDEQYF
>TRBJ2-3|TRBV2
CASRGLAGTTDTQYF
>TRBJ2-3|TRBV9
CASSPRTGGTDTQYF
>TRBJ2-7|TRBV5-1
CASSLGGQGGEQYF
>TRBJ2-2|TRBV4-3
CASSQAGGRNTGELFF
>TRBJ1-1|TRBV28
CASSGQGSSEAFF
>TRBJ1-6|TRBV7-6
CASSRTDYNSPLHF
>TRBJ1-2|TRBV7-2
CASIKDRITNYGYTF
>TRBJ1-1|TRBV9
CASSVGPGGNTEAFF
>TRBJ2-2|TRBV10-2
CASGTGSGELFF
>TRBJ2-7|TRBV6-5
CASSYAGRGYEQYF
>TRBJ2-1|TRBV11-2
CASSSVFLFF
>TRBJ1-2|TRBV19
CAGPLLNYGYTF
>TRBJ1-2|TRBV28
CASSFLSLGHPRDYTF
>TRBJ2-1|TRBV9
CASSVGGGGGEQFF
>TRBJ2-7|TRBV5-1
CASSPAGQELPYEQYF
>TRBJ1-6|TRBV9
CASSPRSGDSPLHF
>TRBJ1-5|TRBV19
CASSGTDRGGQPQHF
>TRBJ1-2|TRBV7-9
CASSLGQGANYGYTF
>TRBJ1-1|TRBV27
CASSPSGLAAFF
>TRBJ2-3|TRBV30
CAWKVADRTDTQYF
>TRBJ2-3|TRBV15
CATSRDQRTDTQYF